The T cell receptor (beta chain) under discussion was sequenced for a study of breast tumors, draining lymph nodes, adjacent tissues. TCRdb re-called the multiplex PCR reads with MiXCR, one entry per CDR3 protein. In the table there are about 200,000 distinct CDR3 sequences, less than 40% of which are singletons. This CDR3 is 18 amino acids long. The V end was cut by 3 bases, the J end by 0 bases, with 17 bases between. Looked up from germline, CDR1 is MDHEN and CDR2 is SYDVKM. Samples came from axillary lymph nodes draining the breast cancer. Points from the study as a whole: That most tumor T cells come from lymph nodes remained unproven. Luminal-like breast cancer showed significantly greater tumor-nontumor repertoire similarity than basal-like breast cancer did.

This clonotype was counted once. Its antigen is undetermined. Sequenced: axillary lymph node tissue. This receptor was taken from a female donor with breast cancer. Some clones in this sample may be carry-over from other donors' samples. The genes are TRBV28 and TRBJ1-4; possibly TRBD1 for D (6 bases). CDR3 nucleotides: TGTGCCAGCAGTTTCACAGGCAGGGGCCTTGCAACTAATGAAAAACTGTTTTTT. This translates into CASSFTGRGLATNEKLFF.